The next 32 T cell receptor beta chains were all read from a single sample in a study of cytomegalovirus exposure and HLA in healthy donors. The PCR used 60 Vbeta and 13 Jbeta primers. The data were produced by immunoSEQ multiplex PCR, yet TCRdb's version contains in-frame clones alone and is incomplete. The sample has around 160,000 clones, roughly four fifths seen once. The source material was PBMCs. All receptors come from a woman aged 40 to 50 in good health and CMV-seronegative.

The rearrangement links TRBV28 to TRBJ1-2, with D tentatively TRBD1 (5 bases). The CDR3 spans 12 residues. CDR1 is MDHEN, CDR2 SYDVKM, per germline. The V gene lost 6 bases and the J gene lost 8 bases, with 13 bases spanning the gap. This chain's CDR3 is CASRTEGHGYTF. DNA of the CDR3: TGTGCCAGCAGAACGGAGGGGCACGGCTACACCTTC.

V is TRBV6-6 and J is TRBJ2-4; 10 nucleotides align to TRBD1. From germline, CDR1 is MNHNY and CDR2 SVGAGI (reference sequence). V was pared by 7 bases and J by 0 bases, with 6 bases of the junction left unmatched. The CDR3 length is 16 residues. DNA for the CDR3: TGTGCCAGCATGGACAGGGGGGTCCTAGCCAAAAACATTCAGTACTTC. It is translated as CASMDRGVLAKNIQYF.

This clone was seen only once. This rearrangement joins TRBV2 to TRBJ2-7; a possible D gene is TRBD1 (5 bases). Germline loops: CDR1 SNHLY, CDR2 FYNNEI. This CDR3 is 13 amino acids long. Between the trimmed V and J ends, which lost 10 bases and 2 bases, there was a span of 15 bases. CDR3 sequence (DNA): TGTGCCACCAGCAAGACAGACACCTACGAGCAGTACTTC. Translating it yields CATSKTDTYEQYF.

V gene TRBV27 combines with J gene TRBJ2-2, with D possibly being TRBD1 (6 bases). The CDR3 consists of 15 residues. The germline gives CDR1 MNHEY, CDR2 SMNVEV (reference sequence). Trimming left V 3 bases short and J 4 bases short, with 12 bases between. The CDR3 protein is CASSLAGVFTGELFF. The CDR3 DNA sequence: TGTGCCAGCAGTTTGGCAGGGGTCTTCACCGGGGAGCTGTTTTTT.

This clone was observed a handful of times. The chain recombines TRBV25-1 with TRBJ1-2; TRBD1 aligns across 10 bases. V lost 6 bases and J lost 0; bases outside the gene matches: 1. The CDR3 consists of 14 residues. Germline V gene data show CDR1 as MGHDK and CDR2 as SYGVNS. CDR3 amino acids: CASRGTGANYGYTF. Here the CDR3 DNA reads TGTGCCAGCAGGGGGACAGGGGCTAACTATGGCTACACCTTC.

The chain carries TRBV2 and TRBJ2-7; TRBD2 is a possible D gene (5 bases). Germline-derived CDR1 and CDR2 are SNHLY and FYNNEI. V was shortened by 3 bases and J by 2 bases, with 11 bases between the two germline ends. The CDR3 contains 14 residues. The CDR3 nucleotides read TGTGCCAGCAGTGAGGGAGCGGCCGCCTACGAGCAGTACTTC. Translating it yields CASSEGAAAYEQYF. Drawing the rest from reference TRBV2 and TRBJ2-7, the complete variable domain is EPEVTQTPSHQVTQMGQEVILRCVPISNHLYFYWYRQILGQKVEFLVSFYNNEISEKSEIFDDQFSVERPDGSNFTLKIRSTKLEDSAMYFCASSEGAAAYEQYFGPGTRLTVT.

The rearrangement uses TRBV9 and TRBJ1-1, with 8 bases that match TRBD1. This CDR3 spans 17 amino acids. Germline V lookup: CDR1 SGDLS, CDR2 YYNGEE. The J segment lost 0 bases and the V segment lost 0 bases, leaving 7 bases of the junction unmatched. The CDR3 loop reads CASSVDGPGGMNTEAFF. For the CDR3, the DNA is TGTGCCAGCAGCGTAGATGGTCCAGGGGGCATGAACACTGAAGCTTTCTTT.

The V gene is TRBV5-1, the J gene TRBJ2-2; a possible D gene is TRBD1 (6 bases). CDR3 length equals 14 residues. Per the germline V gene, CDR1 is SGHRS and CDR2 is YFSETQ. V shed 3 bases and J shed 6 bases, with 12 bases lying between them. The CDR3 loop reads CASSSQGRAGELFF. CDR3 nucleotide sequence: TGCGCCAGCAGCTCACAGGGTAGGGCCGGGGAGCTGTTTTTT.

The V gene is TRBV6-1, the J gene TRBJ2-1, with TRBD2 matching 7 bases. V gave up 6 bases and J gave up 3 bases; unmatched junction bases: 8. Germline values: CDR1 MNHNS, CDR2 SASEGT. The CDR3 is made up of 15 amino acids. CDR3 in DNA: TGTGCCAGCAGGATTAGCGGGTCAGACTACAATGAGCAGTTCTTC. This codes for CASRISGSDYNEQFF.

Written as DNA, the CDR3 is TGTGCCAGCAGCTTAGACGGGGGGATTGGAAATAGCAATCAGCCCCAGCATTTT. Residues: CASSLDGGIGNSNQPQHF. The chain uses TRBV7-8 and TRBJ1-5; D is possibly TRBD1 (5 bases). The CDR3 covers 18 residues. Germline lookup yields CDR1 SGHVS and CDR2 FQNEAQ. Trimming left V 1 base short and J 0 bases short, with 16 bases between.

The DNA of the CDR3 is TGTGCCAGCATCGAACCGGGACAGCAGTCCTTAGCCAAAAACATTCAGTACTTC. Its protein is CASIEPGQQSLAKNIQYF. This chain connects TRBV6-4 to TRBJ2-4; 7 bases line up with TRBD1. The trim removed 7 bases at V and 0 bases at J, leaving 15 bases unmatched. Germline loops: CDR1 MRHNA, CDR2 SNTAGT. The CDR3 loop spans 18 amino acids.

This clone has only one observation. This chain connects TRBV27 to TRBJ2-1; tentative D call: TRBD1 (5 bases). The ends were cut back, 3 bases at V and 0 bases at J, with 9 bases in the middle. CDR1 MNHEY and CDR2 SMNVEV come from the germline V gene (reference sequence). This CDR3 has 15 residues. The DNA for the CDR3 is TGTGCCAGCAGTTTCAGGGTGAGCTCCTACAATGAGCAGTTCTTC. Amino acids: CASSFRVSSYNEQFF.

V is TRBV6-1 and J is TRBJ1-1; D may be TRBD1 (5 bases). The CDR3 spans 14 residues. Trimming took 4 bases from V and 7 from J, leaving 16 bases between them. The germline CDR1 and CDR2 sequences are MNHNS and SASEGT. The CDR3 region is CASSAVQGSDEAFF. CDR3 DNA sequence: TGTGCCAGCAGTGCGGTTCAGGGATCGGATGAAGCTTTCTTT.

The chain links TRBV18 to TRBJ1-1; a possible D gene is TRBD1 (6 bases). The CDR3 length is 14 residues. The germline gives CDR1 KGHSH, CDR2 LQKENI. Deletions cut 1 base from V and 1 base from J, with 7 bases between. The CDR3 spells CASSPQGENTEAFF. DNA for the CDR3: TGTGCCAGCTCACCACAGGGGGAGAACACTGAAGCTTTCTTT.

The V gene is TRBV6-1, the J gene TRBJ1-2; 11 nucleotides line up with TRBD1. The CDR3 is 15 residues long. Germline V gives CDR1 MNHNS, CDR2 SASEGT. Trimming took 4 bases from V and 3 from J; bases not matched to a gene: 4. This CDR3 is CASSGPGQGDYGYTF. CDR3 DNA sequence: TGTGCCAGCAGTGGACCGGGACAGGGGGACTATGGCTACACCTTC.

This chain links TRBV27 with TRBJ2-5; 8 bases fit TRBD1. After removal of 6 bases from V and 4 bases from J, the junction contained 19 bases not matched to a gene. Germline V CDR1 and CDR2: MNHEY, SMNVEV (reference sequence). CDR3 size: 18 residues. The chain's CDR3 is CASSYRDRPLDYLETQYF. CDR3 DNA sequence: TGTGCCAGCAGCTACCGGGACAGGCCGCTAGACTACCTAGAGACCCAGTACTTC.

This rearrangement joins TRBV15 to TRBJ2-7; tentative D call: TRBD2 (5 bases). This CDR3 has 15 amino acids. Germline V gene sequence: CDR1 LNHNV, CDR2 YYDKDF (reference sequence). Trimming took off 0 bases at V and 3 bases at J, with 12 bases between the two ends. CDR3 bases: TGTGCCACCAGCAGAGATCGTTACGGGAACTACGAGCAGTACTTC. This sequence encodes CATSRDRYGNYEQYF.

This clone was detected many times. The chain links TRBV7-8 to TRBJ2-1; D is undetermined. Between the trimmed V and J ends, which lost 2 bases and 1 base, there was a span of 6 bases. The CDR3 is made up of 14 amino acids. Germline CDR1 is SGHVS and CDR2 is FQNEAQ. CDR3 protein: CASSLSTSYNEQFF. The CDR3 region has the DNA TGTGCCAGCAGCTTATCGACTTCCTACAATGAGCAGTTCTTC.

The chain links TRBV19 to TRBJ1-5, with D hard to call. Germline CDR1 LNHDA, CDR2 SQIVND (reference sequence). V lost 3 bases and J lost 6, with 12 bases in between. There are 14 residues in the CDR3. This CDR3 reads CASSISLRSQPQHF. The CDR3 region has the DNA TGTGCCAGTAGTATTTCACTGAGGAGTCAGCCCCAGCATTTT.

This sequence joins TRBV28 and TRBJ2-3; D possibly corresponds to TRBD2 (5 bases). Trimming stripped 5 bases from V and 0 bases from J, with 18 bases between. The CDR3 is 17 amino acids. Germline V gene data show CDR1 as MDHEN and CDR2 as SYDVKM. CDR3 sequence reads: CASSPTPGSPSTDTQYF. The CDR3 coding sequence is TGTGCCAGCAGTCCGACCCCGGGGTCCCCTAGCACAGATACGCAGTATTTT.

In the case of this clone: This specimen includes other DNA sequences encoding the same CDR3. The gene calls are TRBV5-1 and TRBJ1-1, with D perhaps TRBD1 (6 bases). The germline CDR1 and CDR2 sequences are SGHRS and YFSETQ. This CDR3 is built from 13 residues. V was clipped by 0 bases and J by 5 bases, with 8 bases between them. The CDR3 loop reads CASSLAGETEAFF. The CDR3 DNA sequence: TGCGCCAGCAGCTTGGCAGGGGAGACTGAAGCTTTCTTT.

The V gene is TRBV7-8, the J gene TRBJ2-7, with D possibly TRBD1 on 6 matching bases. CDR1 and CDR2 (germline): SGHVS, FQNEAQ. This CDR3 comprises 14 residues. Deletions cut 5 bases from V and 2 bases from J, with 13 bases between. The DNA of the CDR3 is TGTGCCAGCAGCAATGACAGGCACCCCTACGAGCAGTACTTC. The encoded protein is CASSNDRHPYEQYF.

A remark on this clone: The junction and the germline gene differ at one end; a read error may be behind it. The DNA for the CDR3 is TGTGCCAGGAGTGGGGACATCCAACACAATGAGCAGTTCTTC. It codes for CARSGDIQHNEQFF. V gene TRBV2 combines with J gene TRBJ2-1; D may be TRBD1 (6 bases). CDR1 and CDR2 (germline): SNHLY, FYNNEI. CDR3 length equals 14 residues. The full variable domain, rest sourced from reference TRBV2 and TRBJ2-1, is EPEVTQTPSHQVTQMGQEVILRCVPISNHLYFYWYRQILGQKVEFLVSFYNNEISEKSEIFDDQFSVERPDGSNFTLKIRSTKLEDSAMYFCARSGDIQHNEQFFGPGTRLTVL.

This sequence joins TRBV6-4 and TRBJ2-2; 7 bases fit TRBD2. This CDR3 region has 14 residues. Germline assignment: CDR1 MRHNA and CDR2 SNTAGT. V lost 6 bases to trimming and J lost 0 bases; unmatched junction nucleotides: 1. The CDR3, as DNA: TGTGCCAGCAGAGGACTAGCGAACACCGGGGAGCTGTTTTTT. Amino acid sequence: CASRGLANTGELFF.

The V and J genes are TRBV6-1 and TRBJ2-6; TRBD1 matches at 8 bases. The J segment lost 0 bases and the V segment lost 0 bases, leaving 7 bases of the junction unmatched. The CDR3 length is 19 residues. Germline V lookup: CDR1 MNHNS, CDR2 SASEGT. The CDR3: CASSEAAGGYSSGANVLTF. The CDR3, as DNA: TGTGCCAGCAGTGAAGCGGCAGGGGGCTATTCCTCTGGGGCCAACGTCCTGACTTTC.

This clone was found a few times. The V call is TRBV13, the J call TRBJ2-1; 7 bases agree with TRBD2. Germline V gene lookup returns CDR1 PRHDT and CDR2 FYEKMQ (reference sequence). The CDR3 loop spans 16 amino acids. V shed 2 bases and J 3 bases; nucleotides not matched to a gene: 7. The CDR3, as DNA: TGTGCCAGCAGCTTACAGGCTAGCGGCCTCTACAATGAGCAGTTCTTC. Translation: CASSLQASGLYNEQFF.

This clone was observed once. The chain uses TRBV7-3 and TRBJ2-3; possibly TRBD1 for D (5 bases). The CDR3 runs 19 residues. Trimming removed 5 bases at V and 2 bases at J, with 26 bases between. CDR1 is SGHTA and CDR2 is FQGTGA in the germline V gene. This CDR3 reads CASSQRGRFGPSTTDTQYF. The DNA for the CDR3 is TGTGCCAGCAGCCAAAGGGGTAGATTCGGCCCATCCACCACAGATACGCAGTATTTT. The entire variable domain, with the rest obtained from reference TRBV7-3 and TRBJ2-3, is as follows: GAGVSQTPSNKVTEKGKYVELRCDPISGHTALYWYRQSLGQGPEFLIYFQGTGAADDSGLPNDRFFAVRPEGSVSTLKIQRTERGDSAVYLCASSQRGRFGPSTTDTQYFGPGTRLTVL.

This chain links TRBV28 with TRBJ1-4; no clear D. CDR3 length equals 12 residues. The germline gives CDR1 MDHEN, CDR2 SYDVKM. The V and J ends lost 8 bases and 7 bases respectively, with 11 bases between them. CDR3 nucleotide sequence: TGTGCCAGCGGGAGAGGAGGTGAAAAACTGTTTTTT. Its protein product is CASGRGGEKLFF.

The genes are TRBV30 and TRBJ1-5; 8 nucleotides match TRBD1. V trimming: 3 bases; J trimming: 7 bases; junction bases outside the gene matches: 2. This CDR3 spans 12 amino acids. The germline CDR1 and CDR2 sequences are GTSNPN and SVGIG (reference sequence). As DNA, the CDR3 is TGTGCCTGGAGCGACAGGGGACAGCCCCAGCATTTT. It codes for CAWSDRGQPQHF.

The CDR3 nucleotides read TGCAGCGTCACTTCCGGGACAGGCCTCTATGGCTACACCTTC. It is translated as CSVTSGTGLYGYTF. This sequence joins TRBV29-1 and TRBJ1-2; 8 positions match TRBD1. The CDR3 covers 14 residues. CDR1 is SQVTM, CDR2 ANQGSEA, per germline. V trimming: 6 bases; J trimming: 4 bases; junction bases outside the gene matches: 10. The whole variable domain, remainder taken from reference TRBV29-1 and TRBJ1-2, is SAVISQKPSRDICQRGTSLTIQCQVDSQVTMMFWYRQQPGQSLTLIATANQGSEATYESGFVIDKFPISRPNLTFSTLTVSNMSPEDSSIYLCSVTSGTGLYGYTFGSGTRLTVV.

This rearrangement joins TRBV5-1 to TRBJ1-4, with 8 bases identical to TRBD1. CDR1 and CDR2 from the germline V gene are SGHRS and YFSETQ. J was trimmed by 8 bases and V by 4 bases; bases with no gene match: 7. There are 14 residues in the CDR3. CDR3 sequence reads: CASSPGQGLEKLFF. CDR3 nucleotides: TGCGCCAGCAGCCCCGGACAGGGATTGGAAAAACTGTTTTTT. The variable domain in full, completed from reference TRBV5-1 and TRBJ1-4, reads KAGVTQTPRYLIKTRGQQVTLSCSPISGHRSVSWYQQTPGQGLQFLFEYFSETQRNKGNFPGRFSGRQFSNSRSEMNVSTLELGDSALYLCASSPGQGLEKLFFGSGTQLSVL.

This rearrangement joins TRBV28 to TRBJ1-2, with D hard to call. This CDR3 is 13 amino acids long. V was clipped by 3 bases and J by 8 bases, with 13 bases between them. Germline V lookup: CDR1 MDHEN, CDR2 SYDVKM. DNA for the CDR3: TGTGCCAGCAGTTTGGGTGCGAGCGACGGCTACACCTTC. Translation: CASSLGASDGYTF.